This T cell receptor beta chain was found in a study of blood T cells in healthy people across ages. Across the study: Template switching recovered approximately one barcoded beta molecule for every two T cells. Study observations and caveats: Age showed a roughly linear inverse relationship with TCR beta diversity per million T cells.

Alongside a J-beta primer mix, a sample-barcoded 5' primer served in a second PCR lasting about 7 to 11 cycles. A tag from a template-switch adaptor with 12 random nucleotides marked each cDNA molecule. One entry per CDR3 protein results from TCRdb running MiXCR on the 5' RACE reads. The table has about 640,000 distinct CDR3 sequences, roughly three fifths seen once; the top ten hold roughly 34%. This clonotype was counted a few times. What it binds is unknown. Germline-derived CDR1 and CDR2 are DFQATT and SNEGSKA (reference sequence). J was trimmed by 13 bases and V by 5 bases; bases with no gene match: 9. The CDR3 is 13 amino acids.

Sequencing input: blood. The rearrangement links TRBV20-1 to TRBJ2-4, with TRBD1 matching 12 bases. The receptor comes from a man aged 55 to 69 in good health. The CDR3 is CSASGTGGVGQYF. CDR3 coding DNA: TGCAGTGCTTCCGGGACAGGGGGCGTTGGGCAGTACTTC.